Listed below are T cell receptor beta chains from one sample, sequenced in a study of metastatic and nonmetastatic thyroid tumors. Via MiXCR, TCRdb re-called the PCR reads. This sample has 6,500 to 10,000 clones, with about 25% found just once. What was sequenced was adjacent normal tissue. The source is a female donor with papillary thyroid cancer or a benign thyroid nodule (not recorded which). Some clones in this sample may be carry-over from other donors' samples. Each CDR3 is given without its conserved first and last residue. D genes are given only for firm matches.

v_gene | d_gene | CDR3aa
TRBV14 | TRBD2 | ASSQLAGVRTNTGELF
TRBV29-1 | - | SVVVGNEKLF
TRBV12-3/TRBV12-4 | TRBD2 | ASSSRGGAETQY
TRBV19 | - | ASSSRVAGANVLT
TRBV13 | - | ASSLVGEQY
TRBV7-3 | TRBD2 | ASSSHVAGVNTQY
TRBV2 | TRBD1 | ASRTGTGAGNTIY
TRBV28 | - | ASISLVGGANIQY
TRBV7-7 | - | ASSLGVGVSNEQF
TRBV20-1 | TRBD2 | SARGVAGGITDTQY
TRBV5-1 | - | ASSGTEQETQY
TRBV10-3 | - | AIADRLPSYEQY
TRBV7-3 | TRBD1 | VSSLTGQGYNEQF
TRBV11-3 | - | ASSLGNYNEQF
TRBV10-3 | - | AISKETENQPQH
TRBV7-9 | TRBD1 | ASSQRQGLNGYT
TRBV6-2/TRBV6-3 | - | ASSYSGGSGNTIY
TRBV6-1 | TRBD2 | ASSEVLAGGGFGYEQY
TRBV6-1 | TRBD2 | ASNGLAGGNEQF
TRBV5-5 | - | ASSLDGYVASPLH
TRBV11-1 | TRBD2 | ASSLLEVAGGPLVGELF
TRBV11-2 | - | ASSLPVVGGSY
TRBV15 | - | ATSRGGIATDYRDNEQF
TRBV3-1 | - | ASTGTDTQY
TRBV11-2 | - | ASSLDPPIVGDPDTQY
TRBV27 | - | ASSISIGKNIQY
TRBV30 | - | AWSRGARAYEQY
TRBV9 | - | ASSPLGSSGNTIY
TRBV6-7 | TRBD1 | ASSYSGPGQGVFWQY
TRBV5-1 | - | ASSYDSTPEAF
TRBV7-9 | TRBD2 | ASSSTTSGRSPETQY
TRBV15 | - | ATSRARTSNTGELF